A selection of T cell receptor beta chains follows, all from one sample in a study of blood T cell repertoires in COVID-19. Clones were sequenced by immunoSEQ multiplex PCR, and TCRdb holds only the in-frame ones, with some missing. The top ten hold under 15% of the sample, which has fewer than 200,000 clones, 85% to 90% seen once. Sequenced sample: peripheral blood. Receptor source: a woman aged 70-85 years with COVID-19, enrolled during active disease. The CDR3 runs from the conserved cysteine through the conserved F or W. The listing skips clone size in some rows; elsewhere it reads once, few, many or a size class.

v_call,cdr3_length,clone_size,cdr3_aa
TRBV2,15,.,CASSVRLGQGNGYTF
TRBV27,15,.,CASSGLTSGEGEQYF
TRBV5-1,14,.,CASSQGQGAYGYTF
TRBV21-1,15,.,CASGARLAGHGELFF
TRBV7-2,15,.,CASTLGTSGTDTQYF
TRBV6-5,12,.,CATSRRIYEQYF
TRBV21-1,15,.,CASSRPGGPAREQYF
TRBV27,17,few,CASSTGYRESYNSPLHF
TRBV5-1,15,.,CASSLGGKNTGELFF
TRBV3-1/TRBV3-2,15,.,CASSQLGLGGETQYF
TRBV18,13,once,CASSPGEDRRAFF
TRBV19,13,once,CASSMLGVSEQFF
TRBV19,13,.,CASSIGGEYEQYF
TRBV28,15,.,CASSEGLAGKLEQYF